These 32 T cell receptor beta chains were all obtained from the same sample, sequenced in a study of cytomegalovirus exposure and HLA in healthy donors. The PCR used 60 Vbeta and 13 Jbeta primers. Some clones are missing from TCRdb's copy, which holds only in-frame ones; the method was immunoSEQ multiplex PCR. The data hold under 150,000 clones, with 70% to 80% observed a single time. The specimen was PBMCs. The source is a woman aged 40 to 49 in good health and CMV-seropositive.

This chain joins TRBV2 and TRBJ2-3; D is possibly TRBD2 (7 bases). This CDR3 has 16 residues. The V gene lost 7 bases and the J gene lost 4 bases, with 21 bases spanning the gap. CDR1 and CDR2 (germline): SNHLY, FYNNEI. The CDR3 nucleotides read TGTGCCAGCATCCTCCGGGGGCTAGCGGACCCAGATACGCAGTATTTT. Translated: CASILRGLADPDTQYF.

The chain employs TRBV28 and TRBJ2-7; 7 bases are a match to TRBD1. The germline gives CDR1 MDHEN, CDR2 SYDVKM. Losses at the gene ends were 6 bases for V and 4 bases for J; bases not matched to a gene: 12. This CDR3 contains 15 residues. CDR3 coding DNA: TGTGCCAGCAGCCCATCGACAGGGAATCGGTACGAGCAGTACTTC. Translation gives CASSPSTGNRYEQYF.

This clone was observed a few times. The chain has TRBV19 and TRBJ2-1; 8 nucleotides match TRBD2. Germline CDR1 LNHDA, CDR2 SQIVND (reference sequence). Trimming cost V 6 bases and J 2 bases; bases outside gene matches: 3. CDR3 length: 14 residues. This chain's CDR3 is CASRNSGAYNEQFF. In DNA, the CDR3 is TGTGCCAGTAGAAATAGCGGGGCCTACAATGAGCAGTTCTTC.

The chain recombines TRBV10-3 with TRBJ2-3; maybe TRBD2 (6 bases). Trimming removed 1 base at V and 0 bases at J, with 8 bases between. In germline, CDR1 is ENHRY, CDR2 SYGVKD. The CDR3 totals 15 residues. The CDR3: CAISEYGGSTDTQYF. The CDR3 DNA follows: TGTGCCATCAGTGAGTACGGGGGAAGCACAGATACGCAGTATTTT.

The genes are TRBV27 and TRBJ2-5, with TRBD2 matching 8 bases. The V segment lost 0 bases and the J segment 2 bases; nucleotides outside the gene matches: 2. Germline values: CDR1 MNHEY, CDR2 SMNVEV (reference sequence). This CDR3 comprises 15 residues. CDR3 region: CASSLSGLVQETQYF. CDR3 nucleotide sequence: TGTGCCAGCAGTTTATCGGGACTAGTACAAGAGACCCAGTACTTC.

In the case of this clone: Within the sample, other DNA sequences also encode this same CDR3. The J gene is TRBJ1-1, the V gene TRBV5-1; TRBD1 matches 7 bases. CDR1 is SGHRS, CDR2 YFSETQ, per germline. Unmatched junction bases numbered 0, after V lost 1 base and J lost 3 bases. This CDR3 region has 13 residues. CDR3: CASSLQGDTEAFF. For the CDR3, the DNA is TGCGCCAGCAGCTTGCAGGGGGACACTGAAGCTTTCTTT.

This clone appeared a few times. The chain is built from TRBV4-1 and TRBJ2-7, with 8 nucleotides matching TRBD1. The V gene's germline CDR1 is MGHRA and CDR2 YSYEKL. The CDR3 contains 15 residues. V was clipped by 3 bases and J by 0 bases; unmatched bases: 4. In nucleotides, the CDR3 is TGCGCCAGCAGCCAGCGGACAGGGAGCTCCTACGAGCAGTACTTC. This encodes CASSQRTGSSYEQYF.

V is TRBV7-9 and J is TRBJ1-1; D not resolved. The CDR3 length is 12 residues. Between the trimmed V and J ends, which lost 1 base and 4 bases, there was a span of 4 bases. CDR1 is SEHNR, CDR2 FQNEAQ, per germline (reference sequence). The chain's CDR3 is CASSLVVTEAFF. Written as DNA, the CDR3 is TGTGCCAGCAGCTTAGTCGTCACTGAAGCTTTCTTT.

The chain combines TRBV5-1 with TRBJ2-5; TRBD1 matches at 8 bases. Judging by the DNA end, TRBJ2-7 fits better; the J call may be wrong. CDR3 length: 14 amino acids. Germline CDR1 reads SGHRS; CDR2 reads YFSETQ. The CDR3 region is CASSKGQVPYEQYF. The CDR3 region has the DNA TGCGCCAGCAGCAAGGGACAGGTTCCCTACGAGCAGTACTTC.

This clone was observed a handful of times. Mismatch with germline at one junction end may stem from a read error. The same CDR3 arises from other DNA sequences in this sample as well. CDR3 sequence reads: CASSQRHGGRTGNTIYF. CDR3 coding DNA: TGCGCCAGCAGCCAAAGGCACGGGGGTCGGACTGGAAACACCATATATTTT. The V and J genes are TRBV7-9 and TRBJ1-3; TRBD1 is a possible D gene (5 bases). This CDR3 region has 17 residues. Germline CDR1 is SEHNR and CDR2 is FQNEAQ (reference sequence). The variable domain in full, completed from reference TRBV7-9 and TRBJ1-3, reads DTGVSQNPRHKITKRGQNVTFRCDPISEHNRLYWYRQTLGQGPEFLTYFQNEAQLEKSRLLSDRFSAERPKGSFSTLEIQRTEQGDSAMYLCASSQRHGGRTGNTIYFGEGSWLTVV.

The chain combines TRBV7-2 with TRBJ2-3, with TRBD2 matching over 9 bases. CDR3 size: 15 residues. CDR1 and CDR2 (germline): SGHTA, FQGNSA. V lost 7 bases and J lost 8; bases outside the gene matches: 13. CDR3 region: CASNPGRGGESTQYF. The DNA for the CDR3 is TGTGCCAGCAACCCCGGGCGGGGGGGCGAAAGTACGCAGTATTTT.

The chain has TRBV18 and TRBJ1-5; no definite D call. V lost 3 bases, J lost 2 bases, and 11 bases lay in between. This CDR3 is 15 amino acids long. Germline V lookup: CDR1 KGHSH, CDR2 LQKENI. The CDR3 sequence: CASSPGSGGNQPQHF. CDR3 nucleotide sequence: TGTGCCAGCTCACCGGGCTCGGGAGGCAATCAGCCCCAGCATTTT. Supplemented by reference TRBV18 and TRBJ1-5, the full variable domain reads NAGVMQNPRHLVRRRGQEARLRCSPMKGHSHVYWYRQLPEEGLKFMVYLQKENIIDESGMPKERFSAEFPKEGPSILRIQQVVRGDSAAYFCASSPGSGGNQPQHFGDGTRLSIL.

V is TRBV6-1 and J is TRBJ1-1; no clear D gene. The V end lost 7 bases, the J end lost 0 bases, and 15 bases lay between the germline ends. The CDR3 spans 15 residues. Per the germline V gene, CDR1 is MNHNS and CDR2 is SASEGT. The CDR3 bases are TGTGCCAGCACCTCCATGGAGGCCTTGAACACTGAAGCTTTCTTT. Protein: CASTSMEALNTEAFF.

V usage is TRBV7-3 and J usage is TRBJ2-1; a possible D gene is TRBD2 (6 bases). Germline V lookup: CDR1 SGHTA, CDR2 FQGTGA. V lost 2 bases, J lost 0 bases, and 8 bases lay in between. CDR3 length: 15 amino acids. CDR3 amino acids: CASSLGGTSYNEQFF. The DNA of the CDR3 is TGTGCCAGCAGCTTAGGAGGGACCTCCTACAATGAGCAGTTCTTC.

This chain joins TRBV5-1 and TRBJ2-3; D is undetermined. The CDR3 is 12 residues long. V was pared by 4 bases and J by 0 bases, with 3 bases between. CDR1 and CDR2 from the germline V gene are SGHRS and YFSETQ. The chain's CDR3 is CASSHSTDTQYF. The CDR3 nucleotides read TGCGCCAGCAGCCATAGCACAGATACGCAGTATTTT.

The genes are TRBV10-1 and TRBJ1-1; D unresolved. The CDR3 loop spans 12 amino acids. With 4 bases removed from V and 1 base from J, the gap between germline ends came to 4 bases. Germline V gene sequence: CDR1 WNHNN, CDR2 SYGVQD (reference sequence). As DNA, the CDR3 is TGCGCCAGCAGTGCCGGGAACACTGAAGCTTTCTTT. This codes for CASSAGNTEAFF.

J is TRBJ1-1 and V is TRBV7-3; D unresolved. The CDR3 spans 15 residues. The V end was cut by 4 bases, the J end by 0 bases, with 12 bases between. Germline CDR1 SGHTA, CDR2 FQGTGA. The CDR3: CASSSLRLMNTEAFF. CDR3 coding DNA: TGTGCCAGCAGCTCCCTGAGGTTAATGAACACTGAAGCTTTCTTT.

This clone was counted between two and nine times. The J gene is TRBJ2-3, the V gene TRBV9, with a possible D match to TRBD2 (5 bases). The CDR3 contains 15 residues. The germline gives CDR1 SGDLS, CDR2 YYNGEE. Trimming took off 0 bases at V and 2 bases at J, with 10 bases between the two ends. The CDR3 loop is CASSVEPSSTDTQYF. Written as DNA, the CDR3 is TGTGCCAGCAGCGTAGAACCTAGCTCCACAGATACGCAGTATTTT.

Comment on this clone: This specimen includes other DNA sequences encoding the same CDR3. The chain recombines TRBV9 with TRBJ2-3, with 11 bases identical to TRBD2. V gave up 4 bases and J gave up 3 bases; unmatched junction bases: 1. The germline gives CDR1 SGDLS, CDR2 YYNGEE. CDR3 length: 14 residues. In DNA form, the CDR3 reads TGTGCCAGCAGCCTAGCGGGGGGAACAGATACGCAGTATTTT. Residues: CASSLAGGTDTQYF.

As regards this clone: The junction departs from germline at one end; a sequencing error may be responsible. The CDR3 here is CAGSETTNTEAFF. CDR3 DNA sequence: TGTGCCGGCAGTGAAACAACGAACACTGAAGCTTTCTTT. V and J are TRBV25-1 and TRBJ1-1, with D uncertain. The germline V gene encodes CDR1 MGHDK and CDR2 SYGVNS. The CDR3 runs 13 residues. The full variable domain, in which reference TRBV25-1 and TRBJ1-1 provide the parts outside the CDR3, is EADIYQTPRYLVIGTGKKITLECSQTMGHDKMYWYQQDPGMELHLIHYSYGVNSTEKGDLSSESTVSRIRTEHFPLTLESARPSHTSQYLCAGSETTNTEAFFGQGTRLTVV.

This clone occurred a few times. The chain is built from TRBV2 and TRBJ2-5, with 11 bases that match TRBD2. The DNA end is more similar to TRBJ2-7, so the J call may be wrong. This CDR3 is built from 16 residues. The germline gives CDR1 SNHLY, CDR2 FYNNEI. Here the CDR3 DNA reads TGTGCCAGCAGGAAAACTAGCGGGGGACCTTCGGACGAGCAGTACTTC. Amino acids: CASRKTSGGPSDEQYF.

This rearrangement joins TRBV7-3 to TRBJ1-4; a weak D match, TRBD1 (6 bases). V gave up 0 bases and J gave up 0 bases, with 8 bases separating them. CDR1 and CDR2 (germline): SGHTA, FQGTGA. This CDR3 contains 16 residues. CDR3 DNA: TGTGCCAGCAGCTTAACGCCAGGGGCAACTAATGAAAAACTGTTTTTT. It codes for CASSLTPGATNEKLFF.

The gene calls are TRBV7-9 and TRBJ1-5, with D unresolved. This CDR3 region has 15 residues. Germline-derived CDR1 and CDR2 are SEHNR and FQNEAQ (reference sequence). V lost 4 bases and J 1 base, leaving 11 bases between the germline ends. CDR3 amino acids: CASSSDGRSNQPQHF. DNA for the CDR3: TGTGCCAGCAGCTCCGACGGGAGGAGCAATCAGCCCCAGCATTTT.

The J gene is TRBJ1-2, the V gene TRBV30; the D is unclear. CDR3 size: 10 residues. Germline V gene lookup returns CDR1 GTSNPN and CDR2 SVGIG (reference sequence). The V and J ends lost 5 bases and 8 bases respectively, with 9 bases between them. CDR3: CAWGPPGYTF. The CDR3 DNA is TGTGCCTGGGGCCCCCCAGGCTACACCTTC.

The chain's CDR3 is CASTPGGQARGTGELFF. CDR3 DNA: TGTGCCAGTACCCCAGGCGGGCAGGCCCGGGGCACCGGGGAGCTGTTTTTT. The chain recombines TRBV19 with TRBJ2-2; weak D call: TRBD2 (5 bases). Trimming shortened V by 7 bases and J by 4 bases, and 22 bases separated the two germline ends. Germline V gene lookup returns CDR1 LNHDA and CDR2 SQIVND (reference sequence). The CDR3 spans 17 residues.

CDR3: CASSQLSGVYGYTF. DNA for the CDR3: TGCGCCAGCAGCCAACTCTCAGGCGTCTATGGCTACACCTTC. V gene TRBV4-3 combines with J gene TRBJ1-2, with D hard to call. Germline V lookup: CDR1 LGHNA, CDR2 YSLEER. The CDR3 extends over 14 amino acids. V was trimmed by 2 bases and J by 4 bases, leaving 11 bases between them.

The J gene is TRBJ2-5, the V gene TRBV29-1; D may be TRBD2 (6 bases). Between the trimmed V and J ends, which lost 4 bases and 5 bases, there was a span of 11 bases. CDR1 SQVTM and CDR2 ANQGSEA come from the germline V gene. CDR3 length: 12 amino acids. The chain's CDR3 is CSVGGVAETQYF. The CDR3 DNA follows: TGCAGCGTTGGGGGGGTCGCGGAGACCCAGTACTTC.

The rearrangement uses TRBV25-1 and TRBJ2-5; 11 positions match TRBD2. This CDR3 comprises 15 residues. The V gene's germline CDR1 is MGHDK and CDR2 SYGVNS. V lost 6 bases to trimming and J lost 4 bases; unmatched junction nucleotides: 7. CDR3: CASRRTSGWGETQYF. DNA for the CDR3: TGTGCCAGCAGGCGGACTAGCGGGTGGGGAGAGACCCAGTACTTC.

The V gene is TRBV5-4, the J gene TRBJ2-2, with 9 bases identical to TRBD1. Germline CDR1 reads SGHNT; CDR2 reads YYREEE (reference sequence). V lost 3 bases to trimming and J lost 6 bases; unmatched junction nucleotides: 3. The CDR3 runs 14 residues. The CDR3 is CASSSGQGAGELFF. CDR3 nucleotide sequence: TGTGCCAGCAGCTCGGGACAGGGTGCCGGGGAGCTGTTTTTT. Full variable domain (remainder filled in from reference TRBV5-4 and TRBJ2-2): ETGVTQSPTHLIKTRGQQVTLRCSSQSGHNTVSWYQQALGQGPQFIFQYYREEENGRGNFPPRFSGLQFPNYSSELNVNALELDDSALYLCASSSGQGAGELFFGEGSRLTVL.

This clone was recorded a few times. The genes are TRBV15 and TRBJ2-2, with 8 bases aligning to TRBD2. J was trimmed by 5 bases and V by 0 bases; bases with no gene match: 8. The CDR3 contains 17 residues. Looked up from germline, CDR1 is LNHNV and CDR2 is YYDKDF (reference sequence). CDR3 coding DNA: TGTGCCACCAGCAGAGATTACCCCGAGCGGGGGACCGGGGAGCTGTTTTTT. Translation: CATSRDYPERGTGELFF. The full variable domain, in which reference TRBV15 and TRBJ2-2 provide the parts outside the CDR3, is DAMVIQNPRYQVTQFGKPVTLSCSQTLNHNVMYWYQQKSSQAPKLLFHYYDKDFNNEADTPDNFQSRRPNTSFCFLDIRSPGLGDTAMYLCATSRDYPERGTGELFFGEGSRLTVL.

The V gene is TRBV9, the J gene TRBJ1-1; tentative D call: TRBD1 (5 bases). Trimming removed 4 bases at V and 7 bases at J, with 11 bases between. The germline V gene encodes CDR1 SGDLS and CDR2 YYNGEE. The CDR3 extends over 12 amino acids. The CDR3 DNA reads as TGTGCCAGCAGCCCAGGGCCTTATGAAGCTTTCTTT. Protein sequence: CASSPGPYEAFF.

The rearrangement uses TRBV2 and TRBJ2-2; the match to TRBD1 covers 9 bases. This CDR3 has 14 residues. The germline V gene has CDR1 SNHLY and CDR2 FYNNEI. After removal of 6 bases from V and 3 bases from J, the junction contained 2 bases not matched to a gene. Here the CDR3 reads CASSWTGDTGELFF. The CDR3 DNA follows: TGTGCCAGCAGCTGGACAGGGGACACCGGGGAGCTGTTTTTT.